This TCR beta chain originates from a study of shared clonotypes between healthy human individuals. Overall study: The study drew on two women and a few men aged 18 to 49 as donors. Study outcomes and limitations: Generation of non-shared clonotypes was less probable than generation of clonotypes shared by all four donors. Read depth was anticipated to influence clonotype sharing among donors.

The naive CD8 subset, CD45RO-negative cells positively selected for CCR7, excluded terminally differentiated effector memory CD45RA+ cells. About this clone itself: Its antigen is not known.

V lost 0 bases to trimming and J lost 9 bases, with 10 bases between them. Germline V gene lookup returns CDR1 LGHNA and CDR2 YSLEER. The CDR3 runs 13 residues. Only in-frame clones appear in the TCRdb table, and some are missing; sequencing was by immunoSEQ multiplex PCR. This table has about 820,000 clones, 90% to 95% appearing once. The chain joins TRBV4-3 to TRBJ2-3; unclear D gene. The sample was naive CD8+ T cells sorted from blood. This TCR was sampled from a man between 25 and 39 years old in good health. CDR3 sequence: CASSQETYGTQYF. The CDR3 nucleotides are TGCGCCAGCAGCCAAGAAACATACGGGACGCAGTATTTT.